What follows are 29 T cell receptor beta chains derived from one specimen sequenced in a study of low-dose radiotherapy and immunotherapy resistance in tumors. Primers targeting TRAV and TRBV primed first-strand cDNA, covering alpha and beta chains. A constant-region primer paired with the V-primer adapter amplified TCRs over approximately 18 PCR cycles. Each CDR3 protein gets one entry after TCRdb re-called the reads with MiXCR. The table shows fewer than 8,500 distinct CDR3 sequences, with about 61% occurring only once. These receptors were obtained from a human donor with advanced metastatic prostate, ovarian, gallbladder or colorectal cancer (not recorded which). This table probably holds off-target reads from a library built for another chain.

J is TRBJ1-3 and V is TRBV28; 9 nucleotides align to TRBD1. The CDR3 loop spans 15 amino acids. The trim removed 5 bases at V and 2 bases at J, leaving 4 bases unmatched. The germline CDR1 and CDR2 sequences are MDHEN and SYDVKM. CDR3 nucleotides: TGTGCCAGCAGTCAACAGGGGGCGGCTGGAAACACCATATATTTT. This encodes CASSQQGAAGNTIYF.

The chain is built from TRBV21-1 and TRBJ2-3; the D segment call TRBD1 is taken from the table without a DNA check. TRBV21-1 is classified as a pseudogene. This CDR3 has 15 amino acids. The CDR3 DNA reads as TGTGCCAGCTTAGTGGGGGACAGGGGATGGTCTGCGCAGTATTTT. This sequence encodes CASLVGDRGWSAQYF.

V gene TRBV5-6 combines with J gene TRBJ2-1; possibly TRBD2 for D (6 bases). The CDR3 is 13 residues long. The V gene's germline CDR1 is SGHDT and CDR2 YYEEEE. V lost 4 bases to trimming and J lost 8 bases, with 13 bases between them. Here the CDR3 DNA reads TGTGCCAGCAGCCGAAGGGGAGGCGATGAGCAGTTCTTC. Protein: CASSRRGGDEQFF.

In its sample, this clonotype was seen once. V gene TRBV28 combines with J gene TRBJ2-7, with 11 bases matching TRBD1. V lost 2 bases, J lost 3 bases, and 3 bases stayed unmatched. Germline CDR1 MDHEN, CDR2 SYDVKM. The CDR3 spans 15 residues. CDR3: CASSLGTGGNYEQYF. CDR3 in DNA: TGTGCCAGCAGTTTAGGGACAGGGGGAAACTACGAGCAGTACTTC.

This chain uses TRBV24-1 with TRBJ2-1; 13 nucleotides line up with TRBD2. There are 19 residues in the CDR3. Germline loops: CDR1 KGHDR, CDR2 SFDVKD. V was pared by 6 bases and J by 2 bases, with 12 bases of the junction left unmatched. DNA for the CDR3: TGTGCCACCAGTTTCCCTCAAGGACTAGCGGGAGTTCCCTACAATGAGCAGTTCTTC. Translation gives CATSFPQGLAGVPYNEQFF.

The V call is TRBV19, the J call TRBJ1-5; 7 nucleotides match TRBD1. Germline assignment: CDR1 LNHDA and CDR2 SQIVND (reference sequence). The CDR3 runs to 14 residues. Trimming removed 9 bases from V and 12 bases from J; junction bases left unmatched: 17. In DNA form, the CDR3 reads TGTGCCAGCCAAGACAGGGCCCAGGAAAGAAACCAGCATTTT. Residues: CASQDRAQERNQHF.

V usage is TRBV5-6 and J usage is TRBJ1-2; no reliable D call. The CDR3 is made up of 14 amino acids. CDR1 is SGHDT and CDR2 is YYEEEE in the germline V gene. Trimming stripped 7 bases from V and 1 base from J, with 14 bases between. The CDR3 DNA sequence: TGTGCCAGCTTCCTTAGGCAGGTTAACTATGGCTACACCTTC. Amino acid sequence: CASFLRQVNYGYTF.

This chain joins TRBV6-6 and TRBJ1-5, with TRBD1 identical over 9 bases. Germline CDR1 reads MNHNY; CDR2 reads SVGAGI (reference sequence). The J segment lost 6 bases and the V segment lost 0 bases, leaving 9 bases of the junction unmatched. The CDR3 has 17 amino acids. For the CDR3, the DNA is TGTGCCAGCAGTTACTCGAAAGGACAGGGGACTAGTCAGCCCCAGCATTTT. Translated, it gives CASSYSKGQGTSQPQHF.

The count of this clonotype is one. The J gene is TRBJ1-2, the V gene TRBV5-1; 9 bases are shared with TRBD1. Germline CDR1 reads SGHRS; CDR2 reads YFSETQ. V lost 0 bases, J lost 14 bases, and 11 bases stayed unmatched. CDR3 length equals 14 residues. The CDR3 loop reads CASSLGQGEKRLTF. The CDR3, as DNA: TGCGCCAGCAGCTTGGGACAGGGGGAGAAACGTTTGACCTTC.

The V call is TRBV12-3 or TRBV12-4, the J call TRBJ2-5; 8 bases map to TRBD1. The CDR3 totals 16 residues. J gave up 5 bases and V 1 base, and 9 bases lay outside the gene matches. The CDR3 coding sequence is TGTGCCAGCAGTTTAGGGGGCAGGGGGCGAGGCGAGACCCAGTACTTC. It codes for CASSLGGRGRGETQYF.

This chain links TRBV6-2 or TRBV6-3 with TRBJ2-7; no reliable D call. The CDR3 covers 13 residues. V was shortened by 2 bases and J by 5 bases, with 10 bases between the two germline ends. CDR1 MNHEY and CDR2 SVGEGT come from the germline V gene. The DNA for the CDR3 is TGTGCCAGCAGTTACGGCCGGGTGGACGAGCAGTACTTC. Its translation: CASSYGRVDEQYF.

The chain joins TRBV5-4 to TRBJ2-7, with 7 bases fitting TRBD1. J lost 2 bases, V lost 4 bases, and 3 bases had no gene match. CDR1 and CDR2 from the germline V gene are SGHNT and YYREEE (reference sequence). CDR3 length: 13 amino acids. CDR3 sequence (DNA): TGTGCCAGCAGCCGGGACAGCACCTACGAGCAGTACTTC. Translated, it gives CASSRDSTYEQYF.

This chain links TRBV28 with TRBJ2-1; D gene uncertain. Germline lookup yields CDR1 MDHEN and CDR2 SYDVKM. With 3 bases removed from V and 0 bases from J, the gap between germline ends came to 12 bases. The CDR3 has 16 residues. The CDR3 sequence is CASSFRLAPSYNEQFF. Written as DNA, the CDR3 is TGTGCCAGCAGTTTTCGTTTGGCACCCTCCTACAATGAGCAGTTCTTC.

For the CDR3, the DNA is TGTGCCATCAGTGAGTCCGCGGGAGGGCTTACAGATACGCAGTATTTT. Residues: CAISESAGGLTDTQYF. The J gene is TRBJ2-3, the V gene TRBV10-3; 9 nucleotides align to TRBD2. The CDR3 length is 16 residues. CDR1 and CDR2 from the germline V gene are ENHRY and SYGVKD. The junction had 4 bases not matched to a gene; V was cut back by 0 bases and J by 3 bases.

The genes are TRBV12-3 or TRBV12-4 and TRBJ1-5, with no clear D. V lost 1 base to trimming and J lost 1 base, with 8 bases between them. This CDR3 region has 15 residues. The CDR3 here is CASSLGPGSNQPQHF. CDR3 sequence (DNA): TGTGCCAGCAGTTTAGGACCGGGGAGCAATCAGCCCCAGCATTTT.

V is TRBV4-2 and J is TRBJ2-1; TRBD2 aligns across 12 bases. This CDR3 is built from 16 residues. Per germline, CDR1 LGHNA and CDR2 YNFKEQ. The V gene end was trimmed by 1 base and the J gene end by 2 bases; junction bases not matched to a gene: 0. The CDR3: CASSQGLAGAYNEQFF. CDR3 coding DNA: TGTGCCAGCAGCCAAGGACTAGCGGGGGCCTACAATGAGCAGTTCTTC.

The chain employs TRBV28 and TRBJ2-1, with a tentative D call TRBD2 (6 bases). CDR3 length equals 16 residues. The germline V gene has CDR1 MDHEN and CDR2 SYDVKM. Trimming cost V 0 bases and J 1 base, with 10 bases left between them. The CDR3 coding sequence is TGTGCCAGCAGTTTATGGCGGGACGGATCCTACAATGAGCAGTTCTTC. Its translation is CASSLWRDGSYNEQFF.

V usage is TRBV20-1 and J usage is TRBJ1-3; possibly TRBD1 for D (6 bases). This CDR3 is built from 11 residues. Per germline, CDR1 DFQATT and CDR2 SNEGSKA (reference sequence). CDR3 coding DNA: TGCGGGGGCTTCTCTGGAAACACCATATATTTT. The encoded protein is CGGFSGNTIYF.

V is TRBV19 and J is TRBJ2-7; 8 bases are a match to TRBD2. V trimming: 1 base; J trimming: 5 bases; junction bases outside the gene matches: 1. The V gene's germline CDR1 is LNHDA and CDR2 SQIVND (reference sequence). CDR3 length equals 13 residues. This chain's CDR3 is CASSIVAGNEQYF. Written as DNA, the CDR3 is TGTGCCAGTAGTATAGTAGCGGGGAACGAGCAGTACTTC.

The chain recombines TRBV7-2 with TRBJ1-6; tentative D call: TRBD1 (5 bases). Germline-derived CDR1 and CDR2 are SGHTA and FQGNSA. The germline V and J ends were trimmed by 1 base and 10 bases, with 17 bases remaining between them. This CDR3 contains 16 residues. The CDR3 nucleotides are TGTGCCAGCAGCTTAGAGGGTGCAGGGCGTAACTCACCCCTCCACTTT. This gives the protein CASSLEGAGRNSPLHF.

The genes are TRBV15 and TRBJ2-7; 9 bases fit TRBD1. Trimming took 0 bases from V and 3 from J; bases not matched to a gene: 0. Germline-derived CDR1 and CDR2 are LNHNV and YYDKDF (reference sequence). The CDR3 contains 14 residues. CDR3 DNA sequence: TGTGCCACCAGCAGAGAGGGACAGGGCTACGAGCAGTACTTC. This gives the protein CATSREGQGYEQYF.

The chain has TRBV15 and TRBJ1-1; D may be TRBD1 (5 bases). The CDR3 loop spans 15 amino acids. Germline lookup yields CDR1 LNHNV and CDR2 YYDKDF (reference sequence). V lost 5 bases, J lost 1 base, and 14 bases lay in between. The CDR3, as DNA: TGTGCCACCAGCGGGAAGGCAGGGTGGAACACTGAAGCTTTCTTT. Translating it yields CATSGKAGWNTEAFF.

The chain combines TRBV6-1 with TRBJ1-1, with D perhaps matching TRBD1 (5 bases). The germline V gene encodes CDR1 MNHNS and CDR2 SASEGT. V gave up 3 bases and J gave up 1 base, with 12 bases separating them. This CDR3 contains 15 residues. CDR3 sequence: CASSDGDWTNTEAFF. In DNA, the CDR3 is TGTGCCAGCAGTGATGGGGACTGGACGAACACTGAAGCTTTCTTT.

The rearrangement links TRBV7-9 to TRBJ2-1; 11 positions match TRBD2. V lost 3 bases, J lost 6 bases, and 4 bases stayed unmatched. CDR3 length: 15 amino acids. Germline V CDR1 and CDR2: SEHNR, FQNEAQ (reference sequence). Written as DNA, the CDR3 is TGTGCCAGCAGCTTTAGCGGGGGGGCCGGCAATGAGCAGTTCTTC. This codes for CASSFSGGAGNEQFF.

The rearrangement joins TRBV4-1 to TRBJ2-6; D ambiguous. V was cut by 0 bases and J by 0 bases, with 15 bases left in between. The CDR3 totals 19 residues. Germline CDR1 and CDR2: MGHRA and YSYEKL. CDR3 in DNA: TGCGCCAGCAGCCAAGATGAAACAGTCTCCGGCTCTGGGGCCAACGTCCTGACTTTC. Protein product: CASSQDETVSGSGANVLTF.

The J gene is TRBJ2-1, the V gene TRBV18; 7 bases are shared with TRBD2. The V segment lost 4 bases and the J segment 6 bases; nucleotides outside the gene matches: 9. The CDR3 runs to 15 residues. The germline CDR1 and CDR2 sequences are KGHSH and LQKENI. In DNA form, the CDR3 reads TGTGCCAGCTCACTCAGTGGGCGGGAGAGCAATGAGCAGTTCTTC. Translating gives CASSLSGRESNEQFF.

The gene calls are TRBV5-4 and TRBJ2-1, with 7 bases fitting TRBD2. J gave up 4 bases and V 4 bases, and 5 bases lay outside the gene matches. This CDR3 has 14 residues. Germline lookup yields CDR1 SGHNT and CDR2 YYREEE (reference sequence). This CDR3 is CASSLSGAYNEQFF. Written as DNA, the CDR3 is TGTGCCAGCAGCCTGAGCGGGGCGTACAATGAGCAGTTCTTC.

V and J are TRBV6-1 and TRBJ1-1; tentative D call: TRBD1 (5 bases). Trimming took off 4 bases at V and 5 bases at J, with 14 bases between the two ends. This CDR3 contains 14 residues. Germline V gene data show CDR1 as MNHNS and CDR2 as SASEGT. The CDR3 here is CASSGDRRGTEAFF. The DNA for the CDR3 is TGTGCCAGCAGTGGCGACCGTAGGGGTACTGAAGCTTTCTTT.

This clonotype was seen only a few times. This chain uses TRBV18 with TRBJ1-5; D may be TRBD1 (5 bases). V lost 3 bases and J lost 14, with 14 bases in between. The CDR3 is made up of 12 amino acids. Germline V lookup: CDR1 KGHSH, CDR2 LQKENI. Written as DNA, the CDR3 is TGTGCCAGCTCACCGGTAATAGGGGAAGAGCATTTT. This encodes CASSPVIGEEHF.